The 13 T cell receptor beta chains listed next were all sequenced from one sample in a study of naive and memory T cell subsets. An equimolar mix of two oligonucleotides served as the beta constant-region primer for TRBC1 and TRBC2. In TCRdb, the UMI-ligation and nested PCR reads were re-called with MiXCR into one record per CDR3 protein. The sample lists 100,000 or so distinct CDR3 sequences; approximately 6.5% were seen once. Sample: central memory CD4+ T cells from blood. The receptors derive from a human donor in good health.

This clonotype was found many times. J is TRBJ1-2 and V is TRBV20-1; 7 bases agree with TRBD1. Losses at the gene ends were 0 bases for V and 4 bases for J; bases not matched to a gene: 5. Germline-derived CDR1 and CDR2 are DFQATT and SNEGSKA (reference sequence). This CDR3 has 14 amino acids. The CDR3 nucleotides are TGCAGTGCTAGAGACATAAACAGGGGCTATGGCTACACCTTC. It yields the protein CSARDINRGYGYTF.

V and J are TRBV27 and TRBJ2-5, with 13 bases identical to TRBD2. The germline V gene has CDR1 MNHEY and CDR2 SMNVEV (reference sequence). With V trimmed by 7 bases and J by 4 bases, 6 bases remained unmatched. The CDR3 has 15 amino acids. CDR3 in amino acids: CASKRRTSGGETQYF. The CDR3 DNA sequence: TGTGCCAGCAAGCGAAGGACTAGCGGGGGAGAGACCCAGTACTTC.

This chain joins TRBV7-6 and TRBJ2-1; 10 bases line up with TRBD2. J gave up 7 bases and V 2 bases, and 5 bases lay outside the gene matches. The CDR3 runs 15 residues. The V gene's germline CDR1 is SGHVS and CDR2 FNYEAQ. The CDR3 DNA sequence: TGTGCCAGCAGCTTAAGTCTAGCGGGAGCAAATGAGCAGTTCTTC. Amino acid sequence: CASSLSLAGANEQFF. The variable domain in full, completed from reference TRBV7-6 and TRBJ2-1, reads GAGVSQSPRYKVTKRGQDVALRCDPISGHVSLYWYRQALGQGPEFLTYFNYEAQQDKSGLPNDRFSAERPEGSISTLTIQRTEQRDSAMYRCASSLSLAGANEQFFGPGTRLTVL.

The chain has TRBV19 and TRBJ1-5; D not certain. The CDR3 runs to 16 residues. Germline CDR1 reads LNHDA; CDR2 reads SQIVND (reference sequence). V was cut by 1 base and J by 0 bases, with 10 bases left in between. The CDR3 nucleotides are TGTGCCAGTAGTATAGCGCCAATTAATAGCAATCAGCCCCAGCATTTT. This encodes CASSIAPINSNQPQHF.

This clonotype was seen a handful of times. The chain links TRBV7-8 to TRBJ1-1; possible D gene TRBD1, 6 bases. Trimming shortened V by 1 base and J by 2 bases, and 11 bases separated the two germline ends. Germline V gene sequence: CDR1 SGHVS, CDR2 FQNEAQ. This CDR3 is built from 15 residues. The CDR3 DNA reads as TGTGCCAGCAGCTTAGTTCGGGACATCAACACTGAAGCTTTCTTT. This codes for CASSLVRDINTEAFF.

This clonotype was counted only a few times. The chain combines TRBV12-3 or TRBV12-4 with TRBJ2-1; 7 nucleotides line up with TRBD1. V lost 6 bases to trimming and J lost 6 bases; unmatched junction nucleotides: 8. The CDR3 contains 14 residues. Here the CDR3 DNA reads TGTGCCAGCAGGGGTCAGGGGGTTCCCAATGAGCAGTTCTTC. As protein: CASRGQGVPNEQFF.

The chain employs TRBV7-2 and TRBJ2-3; D possibly uses TRBD1 or TRBD2 (6 bases each). V dropped 5 bases and J dropped 2 bases, with 14 bases sitting between them. CDR3 length: 15 residues. Germline CDR1 reads SGHTA; CDR2 reads FQGNSA. The CDR3 loop is CASSDTGGYTDTQYF. The CDR3 nucleotides are TGTGCCAGCAGCGATACCGGGGGCTACACAGATACGCAGTATTTT.

Many counts were recorded for this clonotype. The chain employs TRBV7-2 and TRBJ1-1; no firm D call. V lost 2 bases to trimming and J lost 5 bases, with 15 bases between them. Germline V lookup: CDR1 SGHTA, CDR2 FQGNSA. The CDR3 totals 15 residues. In nucleotides, the CDR3 is TGTGCCAGCAGCTTACGTTTTTTGGGTGGAACTGAAGCTTTCTTT. It codes for CASSLRFLGGTEAFF.

This clonotype has more than one count but fewer than ten. V is TRBV6-2 or TRBV6-3 and J is TRBJ1-6; maybe TRBD1 (6 bases). The germline gives CDR1 MNHEY, CDR2 SVGEGT. Trimming shortened V by 7 bases and J by 7 bases, and 14 bases separated the two germline ends. CDR3 length equals 14 residues. The CDR3 region has the DNA TGTGCCAGCAACCCCGGGACAATGAATTCACCCCTCCACTTT. It is translated as CASNPGTMNSPLHF.

This clonotype was found a few times. The chain uses TRBV15 and TRBJ2-7; tentative D call: TRBD1 (5 bases). This CDR3 spans 13 amino acids. Trimming took off 0 bases at V and 9 bases at J, with 12 bases between the two ends. Germline V gene data show CDR1 as LNHNV and CDR2 as YYDKDF (reference sequence). CDR3 residues: CATSRDQGLGQYF. The CDR3 DNA reads TGTGCCACCAGCAGAGATCAGGGCCTGGGGCAGTACTTC. The full variable domain, in which reference TRBV15 and TRBJ2-7 provide the parts outside the CDR3, is DAMVIQNPRYQVTQFGKPVTLSCSQTLNHNVMYWYQQKSSQAPKLLFHYYDKDFNNEADTPDNFQSRRPNTSFCFLDIRSPGLGDTAMYLCATSRDQGLGQYFGPGTRLTVT.

This clonotype came up many times. The chain recombines TRBV7-8 with TRBJ1-1; D remains ambiguous. V was cut by 11 bases and J by 4 bases, with 11 bases left in between. The germline V gene has CDR1 SGHVS and CDR2 FQNEAQ. The CDR3 covers 11 residues. The CDR3: CAGREGTEAFF. Here the CDR3 DNA reads TGTGCCGGGAGAGAGGGCACTGAAGCTTTCTTT.

J is TRBJ2-3 and V is TRBV5-1; TRBD1 agrees at 12 bases. V lost 0 bases and J lost 3; bases outside the gene matches: 5. This CDR3 has 17 residues. The germline V gene has CDR1 SGHRS and CDR2 YFSETQ. The CDR3: CASSLGDRGHGTDTQYF. For the CDR3, the DNA is TGCGCCAGCAGCTTGGGGGACAGGGGGCATGGAACAGATACGCAGTATTTT. The complete variable domain, with remaining parts taken from reference TRBV5-1 and TRBJ2-3, reads KAGVTQTPRYLIKTRGQQVTLSCSPISGHRSVSWYQQTPGQGLQFLFEYFSETQRNKGNFPGRFSGRQFSNSRSEMNVSTLELGDSALYLCASSLGDRGHGTDTQYFGPGTRLTVL.

This clonotype was recorded at least ten times. The chain recombines TRBV7-9 with TRBJ1-3; no definite D call. Germline V lookup: CDR1 SEHNR, CDR2 FQNEAQ (reference sequence). This CDR3 is 13 amino acids long. V lost 2 bases and J 4 bases, leaving 6 bases between the germline ends. CDR3 sequence reads: CASSLTVGNTIYF. The CDR3 DNA follows: TGTGCCAGCAGCTTAACAGTAGGAAACACCATATATTTT.